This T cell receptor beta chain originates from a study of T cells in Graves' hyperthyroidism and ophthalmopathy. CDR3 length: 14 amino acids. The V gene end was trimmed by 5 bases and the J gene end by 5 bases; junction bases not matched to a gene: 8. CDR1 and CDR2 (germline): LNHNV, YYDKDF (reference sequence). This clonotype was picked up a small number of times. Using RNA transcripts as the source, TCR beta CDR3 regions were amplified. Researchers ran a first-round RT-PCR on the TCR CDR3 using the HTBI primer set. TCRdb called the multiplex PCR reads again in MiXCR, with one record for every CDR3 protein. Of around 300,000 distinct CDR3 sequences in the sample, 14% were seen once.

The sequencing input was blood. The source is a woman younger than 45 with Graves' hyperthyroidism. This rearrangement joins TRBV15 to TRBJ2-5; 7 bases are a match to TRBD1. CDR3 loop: CATSVNRGVETQYF. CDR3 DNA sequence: TGTGCCACCAGCGTAAACAGGGGCGTCGAGACCCAGTACTTC.